This is a list of T cell receptor beta chains from one sample in a study of blood T cell repertoires in COVID-19. Method: immunoSEQ multiplex PCR; TCRdb's copy keeps in-frame clones and lacks some. The repertoire holds about 170,000 clones, about 83% seen once, with less than 4.5% in the top ten. Sample: PBMCs or T cells enriched from blood (not recorded which). Every receptor here comes from a woman aged 50 to 60 in a cohort exposed to, infected with or recovered from COVID-19 (not recorded which). Both conserved end residues are trimmed from each CDR3. Fields, in order: CDR3 protein, V gene.

ATTKAVAGENTDTQY | TRBV10-3
ASRPTGTSGGAKYEQY | TRBV28
ASSVAGAYYGYT | TRBV9
ASSRTAGALGYT | TRBV7-3
ASSVAGGIYEQY | TRBV6-1
ASSYGTTIGTGELF | TRBV6-2/TRBV6-3
ASVIDTGGNYGYT | TRBV2
SASTADSNQPQH | TRBV20-1
ASTRDAGGLVSAEQF | TRBV2
ASSLNRGRGTEAF | TRBV7-9